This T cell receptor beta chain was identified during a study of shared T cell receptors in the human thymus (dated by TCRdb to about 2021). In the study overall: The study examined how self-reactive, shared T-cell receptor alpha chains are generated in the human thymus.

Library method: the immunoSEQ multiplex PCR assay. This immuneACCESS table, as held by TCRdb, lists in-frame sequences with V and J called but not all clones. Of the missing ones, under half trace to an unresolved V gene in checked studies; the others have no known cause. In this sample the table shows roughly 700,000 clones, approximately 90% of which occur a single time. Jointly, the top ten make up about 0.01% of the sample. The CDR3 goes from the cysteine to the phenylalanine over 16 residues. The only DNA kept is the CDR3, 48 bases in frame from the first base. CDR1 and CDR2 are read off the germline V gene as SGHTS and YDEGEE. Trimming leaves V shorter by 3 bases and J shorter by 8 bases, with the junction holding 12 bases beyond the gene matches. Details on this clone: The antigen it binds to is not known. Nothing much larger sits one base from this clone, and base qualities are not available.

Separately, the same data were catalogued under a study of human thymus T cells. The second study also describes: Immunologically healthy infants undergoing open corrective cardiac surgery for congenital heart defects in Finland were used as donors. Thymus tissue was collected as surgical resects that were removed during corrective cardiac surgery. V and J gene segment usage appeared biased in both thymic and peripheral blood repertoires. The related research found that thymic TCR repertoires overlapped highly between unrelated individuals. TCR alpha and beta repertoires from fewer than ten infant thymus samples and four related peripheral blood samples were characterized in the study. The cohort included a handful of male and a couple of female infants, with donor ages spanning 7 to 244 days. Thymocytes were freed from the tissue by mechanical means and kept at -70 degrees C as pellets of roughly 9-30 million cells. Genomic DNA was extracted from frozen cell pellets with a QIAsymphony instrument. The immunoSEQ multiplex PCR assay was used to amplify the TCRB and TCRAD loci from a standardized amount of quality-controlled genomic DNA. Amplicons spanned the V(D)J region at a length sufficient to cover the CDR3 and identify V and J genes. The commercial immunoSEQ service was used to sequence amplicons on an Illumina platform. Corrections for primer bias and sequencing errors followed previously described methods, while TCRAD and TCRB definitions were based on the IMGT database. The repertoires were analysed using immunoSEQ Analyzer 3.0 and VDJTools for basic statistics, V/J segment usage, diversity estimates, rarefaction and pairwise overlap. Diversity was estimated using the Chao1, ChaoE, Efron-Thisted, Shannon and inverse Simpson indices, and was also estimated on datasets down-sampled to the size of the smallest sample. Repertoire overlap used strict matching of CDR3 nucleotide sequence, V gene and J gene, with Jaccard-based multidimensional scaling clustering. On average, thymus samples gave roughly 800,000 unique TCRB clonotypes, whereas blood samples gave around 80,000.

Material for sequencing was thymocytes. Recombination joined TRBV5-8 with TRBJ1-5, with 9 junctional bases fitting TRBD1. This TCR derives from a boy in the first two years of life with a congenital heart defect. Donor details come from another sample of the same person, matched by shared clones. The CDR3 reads CASSSHRDRVWEPQHF. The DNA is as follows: TGTGCCAGCAGCTCCCACCGGGACAGGGTATGGGAGCCCCAGCATTTT.